Listed below are T cell receptor beta chains from one sample, sequenced in a study of blood T cell repertoires in COVID-19. The table came from immunoSEQ multiplex PCR; TCRdb's copy has only in-frame clones and leaves some out. The sample holds over 150,000 clones, roughly 86% seen once. Sequencing was performed on peripheral blood. These receptors were collected from a woman of 80 years or more with COVID-19, enrolled during active disease. CDR3s include the opening cysteine and the closing phenylalanine or tryptophan. D genes are given only for firm matches. Size values are once, few and many counts, or a class for expanded clones, and some rows have none.

TRBD1,.,TRBJ1-6,TRBV19,CASSPGTGYSPLHF,TGTGCCAGTAGTCCGGGGACAGGCTATTCACCCCTCCACTTT
.,.,TRBJ1-2,TRBV12-3/TRBV12-4,CASSRRASAGYTF,TGTGCCAGCAGTCGGAGGGCGTCGGCTGGCTACACCTTC
.,.,TRBJ2-7,TRBV20-1,CSASAISGSYEQYF,TGCAGTGCTAGTGCCATTTCGGGCTCCTACGAGCAGTACTTC
.,.,TRBJ1-1,TRBV5-6,CASSPPGTLNTEAFF,TGTGCCAGCAGCCCACCCGGGACACTCAACACTGAAGCTTTCTTT
TRBD1,.,TRBJ1-2,TRBV6-5,CASSRLEGASGYTF,TGTGCCAGCAGCCGCCTTGAGGGGGCGAGCGGCTACACCTTC
TRBD2,once,TRBJ2-5,TRBV19,CASSIFAGGVQETQYF,TGTGCCAGTAGTATCTTCGCGGGAGGTGTCCAAGAGACCCAGTACTTC
.,.,TRBJ2-1,TRBV28,CASSLEAYNEQFF,TGTGCCAGCAGTTTAGAGGCGTACAATGAGCAGTTCTTC
TRBD1,.,TRBJ2-7,TRBV10-3,CAIRGTGGGEQYF,TGTGCCATCAGGGGGACAGGGGGCGGCGAGCAGTACTTC
.,.,TRBJ1-2,TRBV5-8,CASSLGTFLNYGYTF,TGTGCCAGCAGCCTGGGGACTTTCCTAAACTATGGCTACACCTTC
TRBD2,.,TRBJ2-5,TRBV5-1,CASSLAGGSEETQYF,TGCGCCAGCAGCCTCGCCGGCGGGAGCGAGGAGACCCAGTACTTC
.,few,TRBJ1-2,TRBV19,CASSIAPAGANYGYTF,TGTGCCAGTAGTATAGCCCCCGCGGGGGCAAACTATGGCTACACCTTC
TRBD1,.,TRBJ2-3,TRBV6-5,CASSYRTGQGRDTQYF,TGTGCCAGCAGTTACCGAACGGGACAGGGAAGAGATACGCAGTATTTT
.,.,TRBJ1-6,TRBV5-5,CASNPWQGGNSPLHF,TGTGCCAGCAACCCATGGCAGGGTGGCAATTCACCCCTCCACTTT
TRBD2,.,TRBJ2-7,TRBV4-3,CASSQALLAGGPYEQYF,TGCGCCAGCAGCCAAGCCCTGTTGGCGGGAGGTCCCTACGAGCAGTACTTC
.,.,TRBJ1-1,TRBV7-9,CASSLDSVNTEAFF,TGTGCCAGCAGCTTAGACAGTGTTAACACTGAAGCTTTCTTT
.,.,TRBJ1-2,TRBV2,CASTQDRTLNYGYTF,TGTGCCAGCACCCAAGACAGGACCCTTAACTATGGCTACACCTTC
TRBD1,few,TRBJ2-2,TRBV5-4,CASSLGAGGITGELFF,TGTGCCAGCAGCTTGGGGGCAGGGGGCATCACCGGGGAGCTGTTTTTT
TRBD2,.,TRBJ2-2,TRBV27,CASSFLPTSATTGELFF,TGTGCCAGCAGTTTCTTACCAACTAGCGCGACCACCGGGGAGCTGTTTTTT
.,.,TRBJ1-3,TRBV12-3/TRBV12-4,CASSAEPGNTIYF,TGTGCCAGCAGTGCGGAACCTGGAAACACCATATATTTT
.,.,TRBJ2-1,TRBV27,CASRASGGNNEQFF,TGTGCCAGCAGGGCAAGCGGAGGGAACAATGAGCAGTTCTTC
.,.,TRBJ2-2,TRBV5-4,CASSLGVGNTGELFF,TGTGCCAGCAGCTTGGGTGTCGGGAACACCGGGGAGCTGTTTTTT
TRBD2,.,TRBJ2-2,TRBV5-1,CASSLRTSGTNTGELFF,TGCGCCAGCAGCTTACGGACTAGCGGGACAAACACCGGGGAGCTGTTTTTT
.,.,TRBJ1-4,TRBV10-3,CAISERGGNEKLFF,TGTGCCATCAGTGAGAGGGGCGGAAATGAAAAACTGTTTTTT
.,.,TRBJ1-5,TRBV6-2/TRBV6-3,CASSHPPNRGYQPQHF,TGTGCCAGCAGCCACCCCCCCAACCGAGGATATCAGCCCCAGCATTTT
TRBD1,.,TRBJ1-5,TRBV19,CASRVLGTGNQPQHF,TGTGCCAGTAGGGTGCTTGGGACAGGGAATCAGCCCCAGCATTTT
TRBD1,.,TRBJ1-1,TRBV19,CASSAPDRGFTEAFF,TGTGCCAGTAGTGCCCCCGACAGGGGATTCACTGAAGCTTTCTTT
TRBD1,.,TRBJ1-2,TRBV28,CASREIDRVYGYTF,TGTGCCAGCAGAGAAATAGACAGGGTCTATGGCTACACCTTC
TRBD1,.,TRBJ2-1,TRBV3-1/TRBV3-2,CASSHIGGLDNEQFF,TGTGCCAGCAGCCACATAGGGGGCCTCGACAATGAGCAGTTCTTC
TRBD2,.,TRBJ2-1,TRBV6-2/TRBV6-3,CASSYSIRTSGSEREQFF,TGTGCCAGCAGTTACTCGATCCGGACTAGCGGGAGTGAGCGTGAGCAGTTCTTC
TRBD1,.,TRBJ2-4,TRBV3-1/TRBV3-2,CASSQNRGNIQYF,TGTGCCAGCAGCCAGAACAGGGGAAACATTCAGTACTTC
TRBD1,.,TRBJ1-5,TRBV5-8,CASSSRQGGNQPQHF,TGTGCCAGCAGCTCGCGACAGGGTGGAAATCAGCCCCAGCATTTT
.,.,TRBJ1-6,TRBV3-1/TRBV3-2,CASSQKGGFTDSPLHF,TGTGCCAGCAGCCAAAAAGGAGGGTTTACGGATTCACCCCTCCACTTT
.,.,TRBJ2-3,TRBV19,CASSMQISTDTQYF,TGTGCCAGTAGTATGCAGATTAGCACAGATACGCAGTATTTT
.,.,TRBJ1-2,TRBV19,CASRPHDRDYGYTF,TGTGCCAGTAGGCCACACGACAGAGACTATGGCTACACCTTC
.,.,TRBJ2-5,TRBV28,CASSAPGGQQETQYF,TGTGCCAGCAGTGCTCCCGGTGGACAGCAAGAGACCCAGTACTTC
TRBD1,.,TRBJ1-4,TRBV7-2,CASSSTTGQGAEKLFF,TGTGCCAGCAGCTCAACGACGGGACAGGGGGCTGAAAAACTGTTTTTT
TRBD1,.,TRBJ1-6,TRBV27,CASSLPTGGLSNSPLHF,TGTGCCAGCAGTTTGCCTACAGGGGGCTTAAGTAATTCACCCCTCCACTTT
TRBD2,.,TRBJ2-2,TRBV3-1/TRBV3-2,CASRLSGSFSGELFF,TGTGCCAGCAGGCTTAGCGGGAGCTTCTCCGGGGAGCTGTTTTTT
TRBD1,.,TRBJ2-1,TRBV14,CASSRDSSYNEQFF,TGTGCCAGCAGCCGGGACAGCTCCTACAATGAGCAGTTCTTC
.,.,TRBJ2-7,TRBV6-5,CASREGSYEQYF,TGTGCCAGCAGGGAGGGTTCCTACGAGCAGTACTTC
.,.,TRBJ1-1,TRBV21-1,CASSATGQGIEAFF,TGTGCCAGCAGCGCAACGGGACAGGGGATTGAAGCTTTCTTT
TRBD2,.,TRBJ2-2,TRBV27,CASSPVAGAGGELFF,TGTGCCAGCAGTCCGGTAGCGGGAGCGGGCGGGGAGCTGTTTTTT
.,.,TRBJ1-1,TRBV28,CASSLSPHSAFF,TGTGCCAGCAGTTTATCCCCACACAGCGCTTTCTTT
.,once,TRBJ1-5,TRBV19,CASSIGQAGSNQPQHF,TGTGCCAGTAGTATTGGGCAGGCAGGGAGCAATCAGCCCCAGCATTTT
TRBD1,.,TRBJ1-1,TRBV6-5,CASSPLRTGNTEAFF,TGTGCCAGCAGCCCCCTGAGGACAGGGAACACTGAAGCTTTCTTT
.,.,TRBJ1-5,TRBV18,CASSQDQVNQPQHF,TGTGCCAGCTCACAAGACCAGGTCAATCAGCCCCAGCATTTT
TRBD2,.,TRBJ2-1,TRBV24-1,CATSDPTSGQGSSYNEQFF,TGTGCCACCAGTGATCCGACTAGCGGGCAGGGGAGTTCCTACAATGAGCAGTTCTTC
.,.,TRBJ2-7,TRBV19,CASSPPGHTYEQYF,TGTGCCAGTAGCCCTCCGGGACATACCTACGAGCAGTACTTC
.,.,TRBJ1-1,TRBV29-1,CSSIQGAEAFF,TGCAGCTCTATTCAGGGCGCTGAAGCTTTCTTT
.,.,TRBJ1-4,TRBV3-1/TRBV3-2,CASSGSDRFGAKLFF,TGTGCCAGCAGCGGCAGCGACAGGTTCGGTGCAAAACTGTTTTTT
.,.,TRBJ1-4,TRBV7-2,CASSLAGASGGREKLFF,TGTGCCAGCAGCTTAGCAGGGGCCTCGGGGGGCAGGGAAAAATTGTTTTTT
TRBD1,.,TRBJ1-6,TRBV7-2,CASSLVAGQGPNNSPLHF,TGTGCCAGCAGCTTAGTGGCGGGACAGGGGCCCAATAATTCACCCCTCCACTTT
TRBD2,.,TRBJ2-5,TRBV5-6,CASSLFLTSGRAELETQYF,TGTGCCAGCAGCTTGTTTTTAACTAGCGGGAGGGCCGAGCTCGAGACCCAGTACTTC
.,.,TRBJ1-2,TRBV6-5,CASSKRRDGYGYTF,TGTGCCAGCAGCAAACGGAGGGACGGCTATGGCTACACCTTC
.,.,TRBJ1-6,TRBV6-5,CASSSRTGSNSPLHF,TGTGCCAGCAGTTCTCGGACGGGAAGTAATTCACCCCTCCACTTT